One T cell receptor beta chain is described in this entry. What this receptor recognizes is not known. No much larger clone is present one base from it, and per-base qualities are unavailable. For CDR1 and CDR2, the germline V gene lists LGHNA and YSLEER. Compared with germline, V lacks 4 bases and J lacks 7 bases; bases without a gene match: 5. Measured from the cysteine to the phenylalanine, the CDR3 is 13 residues long. The sequence is cut down to CDR3 DNA, 39 bases in frame from base 1. The data were taken from a study of T cells in localized non-small cell lung cancer (dated by TCRdb to 2020 to 2021). In terms of the full investigation: The study analyzed T cell repertoires of about 230 early-stage NSCLC patients, comparing tumors and uninvolved tumor-adjacent lungs. The cohort comprised 236 treatment-naïve NSCLC patients with resected, localized lung tumors. Of the NSCLC patients, 129 were male and some 97 were female, and the mean age was roughly 61 years.

At diagnosis, tumor, uninvolved tumor-adjacent lung and peripheral blood were collected and then preserved as a mix of FFPE and fresh-frozen material. For TCR repertoire profiling, blood samples were analyzed in the form of peripheral blood mononuclear cells. The immunoSEQ Assay was used to sequence TCR beta CDR3 regions from DNA. Under the source paper's analysis protocol: T cell density was computed as TCR beta template counts normalized to usable DNA estimated by amplifying housekeeping genes. The preseqR package was used to estimate richness by extrapolating to 400,000 templates for PBMC samples and to 120,000 templates for tissue samples. Clonality was calculated as one minus Pielou's evenness. To identify tissue-enriched TCRs, differential abundance testing was run on productive amino-acid clonotypes with a minimum total count of 5 and an alpha of 0.1. The Jaccard Index and the Morisita Overlap Index were used to quantify repertoire overlap between compartments. GLIPH grouped TCR beta CDR3s together with public tetramer-defined viral CDR3s, and a viral motif had to include at least three viral sequences and show V-gene enrichment. In its TCRdb copy, this immuneACCESS table keeps in-frame sequences only and misses some clones. Where compared with another copy, unresolved V genes explain less than half of these, and the others have no known cause. V, J and clone size are those of that table, while D and trimming were read from the DNA. The sample records more than 20,000 clones, 84% of which are singletons. 4.8% of the sample comes from the top ten.

Overall study results and their limits: Because multi-region tumor sequencing was not performed, intratumor heterogeneity could not be ruled out. Since the design was exploratory, TCR variables were selected using unadjusted p-values with no false-discovery rate correction. Uninvolved tumor-adjacent lung showed the highest T cell clonality, higher than tumor, which suggests more focused antigenic responses in the adjacent lung. Of the top 100 tumor clones, a median of around 57 were detected in paired uninvolved adjacent lung; around 30 were also among that lung's top 100. Higher blood T cell density associated with longer overall survival, while higher adjacent-lung clonality associated with shorter survival.

This TCR derives from a man aged 40 to 70 with stage II lung adenocarcinoma. The material was PBMCs, obtained before any cancer treatment. This receptor chain uses TRBV4-3 and TRBJ2-7, with 9 central nucleotides matching TRBD2. The CDR3 region reads CASSLRREGEQYF. The bases are TGCGCCAGCAGCCTTCGGCGGGAGGGAGAGCAGTACTTC.